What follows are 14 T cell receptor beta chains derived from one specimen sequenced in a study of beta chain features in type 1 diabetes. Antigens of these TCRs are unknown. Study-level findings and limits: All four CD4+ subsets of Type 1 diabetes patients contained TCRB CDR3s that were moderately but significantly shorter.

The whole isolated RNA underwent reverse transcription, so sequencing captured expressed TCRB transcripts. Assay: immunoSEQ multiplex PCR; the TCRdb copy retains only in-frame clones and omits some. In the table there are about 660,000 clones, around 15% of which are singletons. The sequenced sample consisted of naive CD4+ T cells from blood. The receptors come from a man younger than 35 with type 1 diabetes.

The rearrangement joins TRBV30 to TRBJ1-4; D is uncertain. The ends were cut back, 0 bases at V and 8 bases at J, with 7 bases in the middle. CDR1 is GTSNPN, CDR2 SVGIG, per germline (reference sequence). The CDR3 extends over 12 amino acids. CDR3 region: CAWSVRREKLFF. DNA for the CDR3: TGTGCCTGGAGTGTCCGTAGGGAAAAACTGTTTTTT.

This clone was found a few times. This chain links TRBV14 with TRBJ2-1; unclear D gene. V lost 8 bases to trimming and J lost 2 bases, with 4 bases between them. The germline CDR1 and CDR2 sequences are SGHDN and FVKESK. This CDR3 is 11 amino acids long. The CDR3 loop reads CASGTYNEQFF. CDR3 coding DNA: TGTGCCAGCGGGACCTACAATGAGCAGTTCTTC.

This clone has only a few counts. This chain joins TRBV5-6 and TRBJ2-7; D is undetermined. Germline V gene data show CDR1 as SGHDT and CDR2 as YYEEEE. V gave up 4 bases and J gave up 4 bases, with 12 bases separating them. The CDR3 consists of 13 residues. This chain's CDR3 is CASSRLLKYEQYF. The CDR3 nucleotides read TGTGCCAGCAGCCGTCTCTTGAAATACGAGCAGTACTTC.

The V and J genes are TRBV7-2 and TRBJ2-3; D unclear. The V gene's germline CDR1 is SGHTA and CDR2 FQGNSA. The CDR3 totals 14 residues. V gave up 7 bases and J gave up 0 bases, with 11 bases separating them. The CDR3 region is CASTLWASTDTQYF. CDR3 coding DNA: TGTGCCAGCACCCTATGGGCTAGCACAGATACGCAGTATTTT.

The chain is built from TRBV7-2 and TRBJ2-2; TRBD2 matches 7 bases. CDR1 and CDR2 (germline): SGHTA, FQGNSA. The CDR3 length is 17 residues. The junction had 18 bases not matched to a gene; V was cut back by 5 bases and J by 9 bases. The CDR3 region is CASSPTMGGGFTWELFF. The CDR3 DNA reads TGTGCCAGCAGCCCCACTATGGGCGGGGGTTTTACGTGGGAGCTGTTTTTT.

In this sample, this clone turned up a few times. The CDR3 region has the DNA TGCAGCGTTGAGCGGGACAGGGGAAATGAGCAGTTCTTC. Its protein product is CSVERDRGNEQFF. The chain carries TRBV29-1 and TRBJ2-1; 10 nucleotides agree with TRBD1. V gave up 3 bases and J gave up 7 bases; unmatched junction bases: 3. Germline CDR1 SQVTM, CDR2 ANQGSEA. CDR3 size: 13 residues.

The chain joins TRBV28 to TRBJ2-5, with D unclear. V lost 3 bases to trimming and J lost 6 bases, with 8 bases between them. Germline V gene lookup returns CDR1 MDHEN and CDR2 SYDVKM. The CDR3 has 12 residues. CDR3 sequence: CASSLSGQTQYF. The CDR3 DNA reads TGTGCCAGCAGTTTGAGTGGACAGACCCAGTACTTC.

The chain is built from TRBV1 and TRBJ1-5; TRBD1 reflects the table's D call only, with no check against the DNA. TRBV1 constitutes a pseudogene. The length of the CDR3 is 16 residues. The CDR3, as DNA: TGCACCAGCAGCCAGGAGGACAGGCTGGGCAATCAGCCCCAGCATTTT. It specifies CTSSQEDRLGNQPQHF.

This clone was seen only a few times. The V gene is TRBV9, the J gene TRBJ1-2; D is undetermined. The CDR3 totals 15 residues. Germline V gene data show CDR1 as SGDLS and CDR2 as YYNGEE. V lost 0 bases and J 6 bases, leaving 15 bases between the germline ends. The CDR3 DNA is TGTGCCAGCAGCGTAGGTGGCCCTAACCCCGATGGCTACACCTTC. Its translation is CASSVGGPNPDGYTF.

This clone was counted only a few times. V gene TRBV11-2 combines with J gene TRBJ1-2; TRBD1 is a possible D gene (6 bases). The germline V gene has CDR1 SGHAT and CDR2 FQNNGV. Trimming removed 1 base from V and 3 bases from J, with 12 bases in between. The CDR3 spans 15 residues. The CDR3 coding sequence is TGTGCCAGCAGCTTAGGGGACATCAGGCACTATGGCTACACCTTC. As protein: CASSLGDIRHYGYTF.

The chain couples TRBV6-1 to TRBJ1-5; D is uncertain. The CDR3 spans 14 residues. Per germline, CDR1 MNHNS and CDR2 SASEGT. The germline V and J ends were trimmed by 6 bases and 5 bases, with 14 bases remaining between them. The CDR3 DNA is TGTGCCAGCAGCCTTTTGGAGTGGGATCAGCCCCAGCATTTT. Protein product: CASSLLEWDQPQHF.

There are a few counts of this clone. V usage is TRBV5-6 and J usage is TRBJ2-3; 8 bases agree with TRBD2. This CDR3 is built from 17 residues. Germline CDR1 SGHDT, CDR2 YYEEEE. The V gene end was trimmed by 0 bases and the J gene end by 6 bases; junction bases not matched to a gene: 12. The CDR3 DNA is TGTGCCAGCAGCTTGGCCGGGACTCAGCGGGGGATGGATACGCAGTATTTT. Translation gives CASSLAGTQRGMDTQYF.

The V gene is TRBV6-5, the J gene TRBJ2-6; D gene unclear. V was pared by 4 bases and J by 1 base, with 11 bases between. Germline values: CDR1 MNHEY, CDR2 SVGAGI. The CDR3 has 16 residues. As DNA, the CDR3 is TGTGCCAGCAGTTTCATGCGTGCATCTGGGGCCAACGTCCTGACTTTC. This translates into CASSFMRASGANVLTF.

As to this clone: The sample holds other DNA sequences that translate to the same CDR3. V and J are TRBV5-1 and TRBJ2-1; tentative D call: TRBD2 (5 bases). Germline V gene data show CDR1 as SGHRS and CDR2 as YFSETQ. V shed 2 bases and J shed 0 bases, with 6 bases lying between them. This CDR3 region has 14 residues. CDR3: CASSLGSSYNEQFF. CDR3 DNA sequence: TGCGCCAGCAGCTTAGGGAGCTCCTACAATGAGCAGTTCTTC. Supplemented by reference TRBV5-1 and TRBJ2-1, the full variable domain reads KAGVTQTPRYLIKTRGQQVTLSCSPISGHRSVSWYQQTPGQGLQFLFEYFSETQRNKGNFPGRFSGRQFSNSRSEMNVSTLELGDSALYLCASSLGSSYNEQFFGPGTRLTVL.